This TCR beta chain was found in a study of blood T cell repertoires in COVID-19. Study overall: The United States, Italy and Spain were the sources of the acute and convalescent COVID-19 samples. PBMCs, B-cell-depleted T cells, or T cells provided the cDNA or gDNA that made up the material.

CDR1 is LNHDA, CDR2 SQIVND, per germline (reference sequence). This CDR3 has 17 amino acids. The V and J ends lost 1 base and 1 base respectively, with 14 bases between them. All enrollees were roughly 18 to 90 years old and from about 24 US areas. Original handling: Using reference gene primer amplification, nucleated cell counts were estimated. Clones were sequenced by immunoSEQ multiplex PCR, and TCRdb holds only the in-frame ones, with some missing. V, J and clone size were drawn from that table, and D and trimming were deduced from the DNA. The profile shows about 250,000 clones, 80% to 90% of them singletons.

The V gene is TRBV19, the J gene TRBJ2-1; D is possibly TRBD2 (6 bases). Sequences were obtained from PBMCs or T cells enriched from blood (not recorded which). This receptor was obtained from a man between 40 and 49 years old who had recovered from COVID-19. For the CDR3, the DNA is TGTGCCAGTAGTATAGCGGGAGCAAAAGTTTCCTACAATGAGCAGTTCTTC. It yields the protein CASSIAGAKVSYNEQFF.